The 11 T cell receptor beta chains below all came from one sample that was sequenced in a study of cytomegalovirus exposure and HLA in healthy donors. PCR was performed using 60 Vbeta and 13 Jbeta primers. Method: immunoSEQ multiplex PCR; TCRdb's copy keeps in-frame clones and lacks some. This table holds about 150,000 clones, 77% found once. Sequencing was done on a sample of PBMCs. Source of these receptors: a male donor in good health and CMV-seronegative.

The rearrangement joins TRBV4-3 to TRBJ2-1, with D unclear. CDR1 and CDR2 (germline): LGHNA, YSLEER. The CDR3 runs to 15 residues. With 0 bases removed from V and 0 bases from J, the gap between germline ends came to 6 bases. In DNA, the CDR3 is TGCGCCAGCAGCCAAGAGAAGAGCTCCTACAATGAGCAGTTCTTC. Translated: CASSQEKSSYNEQFF.

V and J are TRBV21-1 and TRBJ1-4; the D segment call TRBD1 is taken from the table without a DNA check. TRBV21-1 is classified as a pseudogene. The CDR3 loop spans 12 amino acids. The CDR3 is CASSRDIEKLFF. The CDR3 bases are TGTGCCAGCAGCCGGGACATTGAAAAACTGTTTTTT.

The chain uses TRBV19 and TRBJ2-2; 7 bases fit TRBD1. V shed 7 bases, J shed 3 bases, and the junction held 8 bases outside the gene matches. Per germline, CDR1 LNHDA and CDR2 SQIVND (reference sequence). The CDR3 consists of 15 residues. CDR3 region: CASNPQGRYTGELFF. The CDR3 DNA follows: TGTGCCAGTAATCCACAGGGGCGGTACACCGGGGAGCTGTTTTTT.

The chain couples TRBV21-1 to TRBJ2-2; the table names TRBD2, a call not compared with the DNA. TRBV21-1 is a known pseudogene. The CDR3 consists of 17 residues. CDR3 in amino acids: CASSKRKSTPNTGELFF. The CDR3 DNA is TGTGCCAGCAGCAAACGCAAGAGTACCCCGAACACCGGGGAGCTGTTTTTT.

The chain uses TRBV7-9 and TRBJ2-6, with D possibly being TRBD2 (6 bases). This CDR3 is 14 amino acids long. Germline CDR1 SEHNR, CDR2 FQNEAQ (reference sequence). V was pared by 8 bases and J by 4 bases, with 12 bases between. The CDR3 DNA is TGTGCCAGCCTCGAGGCGGGAGGGGCCAACGTCCTGACTTTC. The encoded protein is CASLEAGGANVLTF.

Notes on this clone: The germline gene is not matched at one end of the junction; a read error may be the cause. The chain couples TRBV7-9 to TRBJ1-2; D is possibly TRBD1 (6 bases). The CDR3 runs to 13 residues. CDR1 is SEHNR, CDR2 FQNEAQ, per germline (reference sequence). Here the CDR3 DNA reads TGTTCCAGCAGCTTTAAGGGGGATACTGGCTACACCTTC. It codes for CSSSFKGDTGYTF.

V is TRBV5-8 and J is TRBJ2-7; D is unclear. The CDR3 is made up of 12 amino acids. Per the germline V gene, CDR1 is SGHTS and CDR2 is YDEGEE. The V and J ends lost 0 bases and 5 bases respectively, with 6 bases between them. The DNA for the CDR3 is TGTGCCAGCAGCTTGGCCAGTCACGAGCAGTACTTC. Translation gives CASSLASHEQYF.

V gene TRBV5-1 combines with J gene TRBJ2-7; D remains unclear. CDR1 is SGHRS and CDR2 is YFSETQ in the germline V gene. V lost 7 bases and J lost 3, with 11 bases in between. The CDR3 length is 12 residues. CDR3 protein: CASGYNLYEQYF. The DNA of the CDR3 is TGCGCCAGCGGCTACAACCTCTACGAGCAGTACTTC. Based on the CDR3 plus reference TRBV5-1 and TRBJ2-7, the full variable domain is KAGVTQTPRYLIKTRGQQVTLSCSPISGHRSVSWYQQTPGQGLQFLFEYFSETQRNKGNFPGRFSGRQFSNSRSEMNVSTLELGDSALYLCASGYNLYEQYFGPGTRLTVT.

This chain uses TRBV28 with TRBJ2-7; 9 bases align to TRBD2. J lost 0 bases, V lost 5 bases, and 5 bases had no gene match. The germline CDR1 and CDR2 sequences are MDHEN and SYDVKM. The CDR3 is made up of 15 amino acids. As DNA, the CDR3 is TGTGCCAGCAGTCCTAGCGGGGACAGCTCCTACGAGCAGTACTTC. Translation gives CASSPSGDSSYEQYF. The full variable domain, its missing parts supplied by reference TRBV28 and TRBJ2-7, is DVKVTQSSRYLVKRTGEKVFLECVQDMDHENMFWYRQDPGLGLRLIYFSYDVKMKEKGDIPEGYSVSREKKERFSLILESASTNQTSMYLCASSPSGDSSYEQYFGPGTRLTVT.

The CDR3: CASNRAGTSGVNEQFF. CDR3 nucleotides: TGTGCCAGCAACCGGGCCGGGACTAGCGGGGTCAATGAGCAGTTCTTC. This sequence joins TRBV21-1 and TRBJ2-1; the DNA was not compared with TRBD2, the D call given in the table. TRBV21-1 is designated a pseudogene. CDR3 size: 16 residues.

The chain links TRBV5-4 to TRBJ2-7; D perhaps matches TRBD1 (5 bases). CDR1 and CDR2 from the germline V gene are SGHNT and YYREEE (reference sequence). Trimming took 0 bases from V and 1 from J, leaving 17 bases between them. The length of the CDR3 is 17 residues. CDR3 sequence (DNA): TGTGCCAGCAGCTTGGTTTCGTGGCGGACATCGTCCTACGAGCAGTACTTC. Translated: CASSLVSWRTSSYEQYF.